This entry lists 9 T cell receptor beta chains sequenced from one sample in a study of OX40 agonist ivuxolimab in advanced cancers. Here immunoSEQ multiplex PCR was the method, and the copy in TCRdb shows in-frame clones only, minus some. In the table there are 40,000 to 45,000 clones, less than 85% of which are singletons. Sequenced here: CD4+ or CD8+ T cells sorted from blood, sampled in a trial of the OX40 agonist ivuxolimab. These TCRs come from an adult with an advanced solid tumor such as melanoma, head and neck, liver or kidney cancer.

This rearrangement joins TRBV18 to TRBJ1-2, with no clear D. The CDR3 covers 13 residues. Per germline, CDR1 KGHSH and CDR2 LQKENI. V was trimmed by 2 bases and J by 7 bases, leaving 11 bases between them. In DNA, the CDR3 is TGTGCCAGCTCACCAAACCGTATTGGTGGCTACACCTTC. It translates to CASSPNRIGGYTF.

The V and J genes are TRBV28 and TRBJ1-5; D possibly corresponds to TRBD1 (5 bases). V was trimmed by 2 bases and J by 2 bases, leaving 7 bases between them. The CDR3 runs to 14 residues. Germline V gives CDR1 MDHEN, CDR2 SYDVKM. In DNA, the CDR3 is TGTGCCAGCAGTTTAGGGGGTGGCAATCAGCCCCAGCATTTT. It translates to CASSLGGGNQPQHF. Combining the CDR3 with reference TRBV28 and TRBJ1-5 gives the whole variable domain DVKVTQSSRYLVKRTGEKVFLECVQDMDHENMFWYRQDPGLGLRLIYFSYDVKMKEKGDIPEGYSVSREKKERFSLILESASTNQTSMYLCASSLGGGNQPQHFGDGTRLSIL.

The rearrangement links TRBV7-9 to TRBJ1-1; unclear D gene. The CDR3 runs 13 residues. Germline V gene sequence: CDR1 SEHNR, CDR2 FQNEAQ (reference sequence). The germline V and J ends were trimmed by 8 bases and 3 bases, with 13 bases remaining between them. The CDR3 reads CASGNSEYTEAFF. The CDR3, as DNA: TGTGCCAGCGGCAACAGCGAATACACTGAAGCTTTCTTT.

The chain has TRBV6-4 and TRBJ2-7; 9 positions match TRBD2. The J segment lost 2 bases and the V segment lost 3 bases, leaving 5 bases of the junction unmatched. The CDR3 is 15 amino acids. Germline V gene lookup returns CDR1 MRHNA and CDR2 SNTAGT. The CDR3 loop is CASSEDLAGPYEQYF. The CDR3 DNA follows: TGTGCCAGCAGTGAGGATCTAGCGGGGCCCTACGAGCAGTACTTC.

This clone was picked up a small number of times. This chain joins TRBV7-3 and TRBJ2-2; D remains ambiguous. The CDR3 sequence is 14 residues long. Germline CDR1 and CDR2: SGHTA and FQGTGA. V dropped 4 bases and J dropped 2 bases, with 8 bases sitting between them. The CDR3 loop reads CASSSTFNTGELFF. The DNA for the CDR3 is TGTGCCAGCAGCTCCACTTTTAACACCGGGGAGCTGTTTTTT. The full variable domain, its missing parts supplied by reference TRBV7-3 and TRBJ2-2, is GAGVSQTPSNKVTEKGKYVELRCDPISGHTALYWYRQSLGQGPEFLIYFQGTGAADDSGLPNDRFFAVRPEGSVSTLKIQRTERGDSAVYLCASSSTFNTGELFFGEGSRLTVL.

DNA for the CDR3: TGTGCCAGTAGTATACAGGGGGCGAATCAGCCCCAGCATTTT. Translated: CASSIQGANQPQHF. V and J are TRBV19 and TRBJ1-5; 8 positions match TRBD1. Looked up from germline, CDR1 is LNHDA and CDR2 is SQIVND (reference sequence). V lost 2 bases and J lost 4; bases outside the gene matches: 1. The CDR3 totals 14 residues. The full variable domain, its missing parts supplied by reference TRBV19 and TRBJ1-5, is DGGITQSPKYLFRKEGQNVTLSCEQNLNHDAMYWYRQDPGQGLRLIYYSQIVNDFQKGDIAEGYSVSREKKESFPLTVTSAQKNPTAFYLCASSIQGANQPQHFGDGTRLSIL.

The chain uses TRBV5-4 and TRBJ2-2; TRBD2 is a possible D gene (7 bases). The germline V and J ends were trimmed by 4 bases and 6 bases, with 19 bases remaining between them. CDR3 length: 16 residues. Germline CDR1 SGHNT, CDR2 YYREEE (reference sequence). CDR3 nucleotides: TGTGCCAGCAGCCAGCCTGGGGGGGGCGCCCCCGGGGAGCTGTTTTTT. Translation: CASSQPGGGAPGELFF. Complete variable domain (other parts from reference TRBV5-4 and TRBJ2-2): ETGVTQSPTHLIKTRGQQVTLRCSSQSGHNTVSWYQQALGQGPQFIFQYYREEENGRGNFPPRFSGLQFPNYSSELNVNALELDDSALYLCASSQPGGGAPGELFFGEGSRLTVL.

The genes are TRBV7-2 and TRBJ1-4, with D uncertain. The CDR3 totals 13 residues. Deletions cut 5 bases from V and 5 bases from J, with 9 bases between. CDR1 is SGHTA, CDR2 FQGNSA, per germline. As DNA, the CDR3 is TGTGCCAGCAGCCGTACGATGAATGAAAAACTGTTTTTT. Translating it yields CASSRTMNEKLFF.

This clone was observed a handful of times. CDR3 region: CASRSGGDYEQYF. DNA of the CDR3: TGTGCCAGCAGGAGCGGGGGGGACTACGAGCAGTACTTC. The J gene is TRBJ2-7, the V gene TRBV2, with TRBD2 matching over 10 bases. Germline lookup yields CDR1 SNHLY and CDR2 FYNNEI. The CDR3 consists of 13 residues. Germline trimming cut 6 bases from V and 3 bases from J; bases unmatched to any gene: 2.